The source of this T cell receptor (beta chain) is a study of T cell responses to AZD1222 COVID-19 vaccine. Findings and limits, study-wide: Mapped onto spike, vaccine-associated CD4 TCRs spanned it and were dominant at 160-218 and 743-854.

To note about this clone: The antigen remains unidentified. Mismatch with germline at one junction end may stem from a read error.

The table came from immunoSEQ multiplex PCR; TCRdb's copy has only in-frame clones and leaves some out. The sample has 150,000 to 160,000 clones; 80% to 90% are singletons. This CDR3 contains 14 residues. The germline V gene encodes CDR1 SGHVS and CDR2 FQNEAQ. Material: peripheral blood, obtained after recovery from COVID-19. This TCR derives from an adult who had recovered from COVID-19. V is TRBV7-8 and J is TRBJ1-2; 10 bases agree with TRBD1. The CDR3, as DNA: TGTGCCAGCAGCCCACGGGACAGGGGAATTGGCCACACCTTC. Its translation: CASSPRDRGIGHTF.